This T cell receptor (beta chain) was observed in a study of cytomegalovirus exposure and HLA in healthy donors. Findings and limits, study-wide: The majority of CMV-associated TCR beta chains were reported as apparently HLA-restricted in a later analysis. Many donors carried some public TCRs, although rarity characterized most TCR sequences.

The PCR had 60 Vbeta and 13 Jbeta primers. The assay was immunoSEQ multiplex PCR, and TCRdb's table has in-frame clones only and misses some. The table has about 210,000 clones, about 80% seen once. Turning to this clone: Its matching antigen is unknown.

This CDR3 is 14 amino acids long. Trimming removed 3 bases from V and 1 base from J, with 10 bases in between. Germline CDR1 is SGDLS and CDR2 is YYNGEE. The receptor was derived from a middle-aged man in good health and CMV-seropositive. Sequenced material: PBMCs. This rearrangement joins TRBV9 to TRBJ1-1; D remains ambiguous. The CDR3 DNA is TGTGCCAGCAGCGCTTCCCCAGGGAACACTGAAGCTTTCTTT. Encoded protein: CASSASPGNTEAFF.